One sample yielded the 25 T cell receptor beta chains listed below, sequenced in a study of technical replicates of blood from several donors. Produced via immunoSEQ multiplex PCR; TCRdb's table is partial and in-frame only. The sample contains around 80,000 clones, around 94% of which appear only once. Material: T cells isolated from PBMCs. Receptors originate from a human donor in good health.

V is TRBV7-9 and J is TRBJ2-1; possible D gene TRBD2, 6 bases. V was shortened by 3 bases and J by 7 bases, with 13 bases between the two germline ends. Germline CDR1 is SEHNR and CDR2 is FQNEAQ (reference sequence). The CDR3 covers 14 residues. CDR3 region: CASSFLAESNEQFF. In DNA form, the CDR3 reads TGTGCCAGCAGCTTCTTAGCGGAAAGTAATGAGCAGTTCTTC.

The chain has TRBV7-2 and TRBJ1-2; D gene ambiguous. CDR1 is SGHTA and CDR2 is FQGNSA in the germline V gene. V lost 4 bases and J lost 4, with 10 bases in between. The CDR3 is 13 amino acids. The CDR3 here is CASSSYGLYGYTF. CDR3 bases: TGTGCCAGCAGCTCCTATGGACTCTATGGCTACACCTTC.

The V and J genes are TRBV10-3 and TRBJ1-1; no definite D call. Trimming stripped 0 bases from V and 5 bases from J, with 16 bases between. The germline CDR1 and CDR2 sequences are ENHRY and SYGVKD. The CDR3 totals 16 residues. The CDR3 reads CAISESGGMGGTEAFF. CDR3 in DNA: TGTGCCATCAGTGAGTCCGGAGGAATGGGAGGGACTGAAGCTTTCTTT.

The V call is TRBV7-2, the J call TRBJ2-5; possibly TRBD1 for D (5 bases). Germline assignment: CDR1 SGHTA and CDR2 FQGNSA. The CDR3 has 15 amino acids. V was trimmed by 4 bases and J by 1 base, leaving 13 bases between them. The CDR3 is CASSSQGRLQETQYF. Here the CDR3 DNA reads TGTGCCAGCAGCTCCCAGGGCCGGCTCCAAGAGACCCAGTACTTC.

The chain links TRBV6-5 to TRBJ1-1; D uncertain. Germline V gene sequence: CDR1 MNHEY, CDR2 SVGAGI. This CDR3 spans 12 amino acids. V lost 4 bases and J lost 5, with 8 bases in between. CDR3 residues: CASSLSRTEAFF. In nucleotides, the CDR3 is TGTGCCAGCAGTTTATCCAGGACTGAAGCTTTCTTT.

This chain joins TRBV28 and TRBJ2-6; 7 bases fit TRBD2. V dropped 11 bases and J dropped 0; count of bases not matched to a gene: 13. Germline values: CDR1 MDHEN, CDR2 SYDVKM. This CDR3 has 17 amino acids. The CDR3 is CAGGTTRPSSGANVLTF. Written as DNA, the CDR3 is TGTGCCGGGGGGACTACTCGTCCCTCCTCTGGGGCCAACGTCCTGACTTTC.

This chain uses TRBV4-3 with TRBJ1-1, with D tentatively TRBD1 (6 bases). The CDR3 is 14 amino acids. V was clipped by 4 bases and J by 3 bases, with 12 bases between them. Germline V lookup: CDR1 LGHNA, CDR2 YSLEER. CDR3 region: CASSLGTTYTEAFF. The CDR3 nucleotides read TGCGCCAGCAGCCTAGGGACAACATACACTGAAGCTTTCTTT.

This clone was observed a single time. The chain recombines TRBV27 with TRBJ1-3, with TRBD1 matching 7 bases. Germline CDR1 is MNHEY and CDR2 is SMNVEV (reference sequence). The junction had 7 bases not matched to a gene; V was cut back by 4 bases and J by 4 bases. The CDR3 length is 15 residues. This CDR3 is CASSSGKDRGNTIYF. The CDR3 region has the DNA TGTGCCAGCAGTTCCGGGAAGGACAGGGGAAACACCATATATTTT.

Here the CDR3 DNA reads TGTGCCAGCAGCCCTGGACAGAATCAGCCCCAGCATTTT. Amino acids: CASSPGQNQPQHF. The chain links TRBV9 to TRBJ1-5; weak D call: TRBD1 (6 bases). V lost 4 bases and J lost 4, with 9 bases in between. CDR1 is SGDLS, CDR2 YYNGEE, per germline. The CDR3 totals 13 residues.

This clone appeared a single time. The V call is TRBV5-1, the J call TRBJ1-2, with TRBD1 matching 7 bases. J gave up 8 bases and V 4 bases, and 5 bases lay outside the gene matches. This CDR3 has 12 residues. The germline CDR1 and CDR2 sequences are SGHRS and YFSETQ. CDR3 in DNA: TGCGCCAGCAGCGACAGGGTGGACGGCTACACCTTC. Its translation is CASSDRVDGYTF.

The chain has TRBV2 and TRBJ2-7; D ambiguous. The CDR3 loop spans 12 amino acids. V was clipped by 6 bases and J by 5 bases, with 11 bases between them. Germline lookup yields CDR1 SNHLY and CDR2 FYNNEI. The CDR3 protein is CASRELSHEQYF. CDR3 sequence (DNA): TGTGCCAGCAGGGAACTAAGTCACGAGCAGTACTTC. Based on the CDR3 plus reference TRBV2 and TRBJ2-7, the full variable domain is EPEVTQTPSHQVTQMGQEVILRCVPISNHLYFYWYRQILGQKVEFLVSFYNNEISEKSEIFDDQFSVERPDGSNFTLKIRSTKLEDSAMYFCASRELSHEQYFGPGTRLTVT.

The chain couples TRBV6-5 to TRBJ1-2, with a possible D match to TRBD1 (6 bases). Germline V lookup: CDR1 MNHEY, CDR2 SVGAGI. Trimming cost V 0 bases and J 3 bases, with 14 bases left between them. This CDR3 region has 16 residues. The CDR3 nucleotides read TGTGCCAGCAGTTACTCAACAGGGAAGATGGACTATGGCTACACCTTC. Its translation is CASSYSTGKMDYGYTF.

The chain couples TRBV6-5 to TRBJ1-2; tentative D call: TRBD1 (5 bases). Germline-derived CDR1 and CDR2 are MNHEY and SVGAGI. The CDR3 is made up of 14 amino acids. V lost 1 base and J lost 4, with 10 bases in between. The CDR3 region has the DNA TGTGCCAGCAGTTACTTACGACAGACCTATGGCTACACCTTC. Its translation: CASSYLRQTYGYTF.

This clone was recorded once. This sequence joins TRBV6-5 and TRBJ2-5, with D possibly TRBD1 on 6 matching bases. The CDR3 consists of 15 residues. Germline values: CDR1 MNHEY, CDR2 SVGAGI. V was clipped by 5 bases and J by 4 bases, with 17 bases between them. CDR3 sequence: CASSPLQGSGETQYF. The DNA for the CDR3 is TGTGCCAGCAGTCCCCTACAGGGATCGGGAGAGACCCAGTACTTC.

V and J are TRBV19 and TRBJ2-7; 8 nucleotides agree with TRBD2. V shed 7 bases, J shed 7 bases, and the junction held 9 bases outside the gene matches. CDR1 is LNHDA, CDR2 SQIVND, per germline (reference sequence). The CDR3 length is 13 residues. CDR3 sequence: CASTKREFGEQYF. CDR3 in DNA: TGTGCCAGTACTAAGCGGGAGTTTGGTGAGCAGTACTTC.

The chain joins TRBV6-5 to TRBJ2-1; maybe TRBD2 (5 bases). Germline-derived CDR1 and CDR2 are MNHEY and SVGAGI. The CDR3 extends over 15 amino acids. Trimming removed 5 bases from V and 1 base from J, with 12 bases in between. Written as DNA, the CDR3 is TGTGCCAGCAGTGGCACTAGAGGGTCCTACAATGAGCAGTTCTTC. Its protein product is CASSGTRGSYNEQFF.

The chain is built from TRBV4-2 and TRBJ2-7; D is possibly TRBD2 (5 bases). This CDR3 spans 15 amino acids. Trimming took off 1 base at V and 0 bases at J, with 10 bases between the two ends. Germline CDR1 and CDR2: LGHNA and YNFKEQ. The CDR3 loop reads CASSQALLGSYEQYF. CDR3 bases: TGTGCCAGCAGCCAAGCCCTACTAGGCTCCTACGAGCAGTACTTC.

This chain connects TRBV27 to TRBJ2-1; D remains ambiguous. The V end was cut by 6 bases, the J end by 4 bases, with 7 bases between. Germline assignment: CDR1 MNHEY and CDR2 SMNVEV (reference sequence). The CDR3 consists of 12 residues. The CDR3 DNA sequence: TGTGCCAGCAGGATGAGTTACAATGAGCAGTTCTTC. Translating gives CASRMSYNEQFF.

The chain combines TRBV20-1 with TRBJ1-5, with 9 bases fitting TRBD1. The germline CDR1 and CDR2 sequences are DFQATT and SNEGSKA (reference sequence). The CDR3 has 11 amino acids. The ends lost 6 bases at V and 12 bases at J; junction bases unmatched: 6. CDR3 sequence (DNA): TGCAGTGCCCGGGACAGGGCCCTCCAGCATTTT. Protein product: CSARDRALQHF.

The chain joins TRBV28 to TRBJ2-7; D possibly corresponds to TRBD2 (6 bases). Germline loops: CDR1 MDHEN, CDR2 SYDVKM. V was trimmed by 6 bases and J by 5 bases, leaving 17 bases between them. This CDR3 contains 14 residues. The CDR3 DNA reads as TGTGCCAGCAGCCTACCGCGGGGCAGGGACGAGCAGTACTTC. This encodes CASSLPRGRDEQYF.

The V gene is TRBV28, the J gene TRBJ1-5; a weak D match, TRBD1 (6 bases). Per germline, CDR1 MDHEN and CDR2 SYDVKM. The CDR3 consists of 14 residues. V dropped 3 bases and J dropped 6 bases, with 12 bases sitting between them. This chain's CDR3 is CASSFPGEGQPQHF. CDR3 bases: TGTGCCAGCAGTTTCCCAGGGGAGGGTCAGCCCCAGCATTTT.

This rearrangement joins TRBV25-1 to TRBJ1-2; 8 bases agree with TRBD1. This CDR3 contains 14 residues. Germline trimming cut 2 bases from V and 6 bases from J; bases unmatched to any gene: 5. CDR1 and CDR2 (germline): MGHDK, SYGVNS. This CDR3 reads CASSEQGAFDGYTF. The DNA of the CDR3 is TGTGCCAGCAGTGAACAGGGGGCCTTTGATGGCTACACCTTC.

This rearrangement joins TRBV27 to TRBJ2-3; 7 bases are a match to TRBD2. This CDR3 is 16 amino acids long. J was trimmed by 2 bases and V by 3 bases; bases with no gene match: 8. Germline values: CDR1 MNHEY, CDR2 SMNVEV (reference sequence). The CDR3 sequence is CASSFLASGDTDTQYF. CDR3 in DNA: TGTGCCAGCAGTTTTTTGGCTAGCGGAGACACAGATACGCAGTATTTT.

V and J are TRBV7-8 and TRBJ2-1; 12 bases map to TRBD2. Germline trimming cut 3 bases from V and 8 bases from J; bases unmatched to any gene: 14. Germline assignment: CDR1 SGHVS and CDR2 FQNEAQ. The CDR3 consists of 18 residues. The CDR3 protein is CASSFSKTSGRSIYEQFF. CDR3 DNA: TGTGCCAGCAGCTTCTCTAAGACTAGCGGGAGAAGTATCTATGAGCAGTTCTTC.

CDR3 loop: CASSLMLAGPYEQYF. For the CDR3, the DNA is TGTGCCAGCAGCTTAATGCTAGCGGGACCTTACGAGCAGTACTTC. The chain employs TRBV7-9 and TRBJ2-7; the match to TRBD2 covers 9 bases. Germline trimming cut 2 bases from V and 4 bases from J; bases unmatched to any gene: 6. The CDR3 is 15 amino acids. Germline CDR1 and CDR2: SEHNR and FQNEAQ (reference sequence).